Following are 27 T cell receptor beta chains from one sample sequenced in a study of blood T cell repertoires in COVID-19. The table came from immunoSEQ multiplex PCR; TCRdb's copy has only in-frame clones and leaves some out. The sample yields 200,000 to 250,000 clones, more than 80% seen once. The sequenced sample was peripheral blood. These receptors were obtained from a human donor in a cohort sampled during active COVID-19.

The rearrangement links TRBV12-3 or TRBV12-4 to TRBJ1-1; D perhaps matches TRBD1 (6 bases). The CDR3 totals 12 residues. V was pared by 5 bases and J by 11 bases, with 15 bases between. The CDR3 is CASSAQGLRAFF. The CDR3 DNA reads TGTGCCAGCAGTGCACAGGGTTTAAGGGCTTTCTTT.

The chain combines TRBV19 with TRBJ2-7, with 7 bases matching TRBD2. The trim removed 4 bases at V and 4 bases at J, leaving 16 bases unmatched. CDR3 length equals 17 residues. Germline lookup yields CDR1 LNHDA and CDR2 SQIVND (reference sequence). The CDR3 DNA is TGTGCCAGTAGTACCCTTGATTCTGGCGGGAGCCGGTACGAGCAGTACTTC. This encodes CASSTLDSGGSRYEQYF.

The chain carries TRBV5-4 and TRBJ2-3, with 13 bases aligning to TRBD2. The CDR3 extends over 17 amino acids. Trimming took 4 bases from V and 5 from J; bases not matched to a gene: 10. Per the germline V gene, CDR1 is SGHNT and CDR2 is YYREEE (reference sequence). The CDR3 nucleotides read TGTGCCAGCAGCCCGGGGACTAGCGGGGCCTGGGTAGATACGCAGTATTTT. Translated: CASSPGTSGAWVDTQYF.

The chain links TRBV5-1 to TRBJ2-7; 14 positions agree with TRBD2. V was pared by 4 bases and J by 3 bases, with 3 bases of the junction left unmatched. The CDR3 contains 15 residues. Germline V CDR1 and CDR2: SGHRS, YFSETQ. CDR3 coding DNA: TGCGCCAGCAGCGTGACTAGCGGGAGGGTCTACGAGCAGTACTTC. Protein product: CASSVTSGRVYEQYF.

Notes on this clone: The sample contains more than one DNA sequence encoding this CDR3. The rearrangement joins TRBV5-4 to TRBJ2-7, with TRBD1 identical over 7 bases. Trimming cost V 4 bases and J 1 base; bases outside gene matches: 2. This CDR3 spans 13 amino acids. Germline V CDR1 and CDR2: SGHNT, YYREEE (reference sequence). As DNA, the CDR3 is TGTGCCAGCAGCCTACAGGGGTCCTACGAGCAGTACTTC. It is translated as CASSLQGSYEQYF.

The count of this clone is one. The genes are TRBV20-1 and TRBJ2-5; no clear D gene. Trimming cost V 6 bases and J 1 base, with 6 bases left between them. Germline-derived CDR1 and CDR2 are DFQATT and SNEGSKA (reference sequence). The CDR3 sequence is 11 residues long. The chain's CDR3 is CSAASQETQYF. The CDR3 DNA reads as TGCAGTGCCGCTAGCCAAGAGACCCAGTACTTC.

The J gene is TRBJ2-7, the V gene TRBV9; 8 positions agree with TRBD2. V lost 3 bases, J lost 5 bases, and 4 bases stayed unmatched. The CDR3 has 13 residues. CDR1 is SGDLS, CDR2 YYNGEE, per germline. CDR3 nucleotide sequence: TGTGCCAGCAGCGGCCGGGAGGGCGACGAGCAGTACTTC. Amino acids: CASSGREGDEQYF.

The CDR3: CASSPGTGGRETQYF. Here the CDR3 DNA reads TGCGCCAGCAGCCCCGGGACAGGGGGCCGGGAGACCCAGTACTTC. This chain connects TRBV5-1 to TRBJ2-5; the match to TRBD1 covers 12 bases. This CDR3 has 15 amino acids. CDR1 and CDR2 (germline): SGHRS, YFSETQ. V trimming: 4 bases; J trimming: 5 bases; junction bases outside the gene matches: 6.

This sequence joins TRBV6-6 and TRBJ1-4, with no clear D. This CDR3 is 16 amino acids long. Germline V gene data show CDR1 as MNHNY and CDR2 as SVGAGI (reference sequence). Between the trimmed V and J ends, which lost 7 bases and 4 bases, there was a span of 19 bases. Here the CDR3 reads CASTRGESSFNEKLFF. The DNA of the CDR3 is TGTGCCAGCACCCGAGGAGAGAGTTCCTTTAATGAAAAACTGTTTTTT.

This sequence joins TRBV16 and TRBJ2-1; TRBD2 is a possible D gene (6 bases). The CDR3 contains 13 residues. The germline CDR1 and CDR2 sequences are KGHSY and FQNENV. V dropped 0 bases and J dropped 8 bases, with 8 bases sitting between them. This chain's CDR3 is CASSQSPSDEQFF. DNA for the CDR3: TGTGCCAGCAGCCAATCGCCTAGCGATGAGCAGTTCTTC.

The rearrangement joins TRBV10-3 to TRBJ1-5, with 8 bases fitting TRBD1. The junction had 10 bases not matched to a gene; V was cut back by 2 bases and J by 4 bases. The CDR3 is 17 residues long. Germline V gene data show CDR1 as ENHRY and CDR2 as SYGVKD. The CDR3 DNA sequence: TGTGCCATCAGTGAGGCCAGACAGGGGTCGGGAAATCAGCCCCAGCATTTT. Translating it yields CAISEARQGSGNQPQHF.

The V and J genes are TRBV19 and TRBJ2-7, with TRBD1 matching 10 bases. The CDR3 runs to 16 residues. V lost 6 bases, J lost 0 bases, and 8 bases stayed unmatched. Germline V gene lookup returns CDR1 LNHDA and CDR2 SQIVND (reference sequence). The CDR3 coding sequence is TGTGCCAGTAGAAGGGACAGGGGCTCTCCCTCCTACGAGCAGTACTTC. Translation: CASRRDRGSPSYEQYF.

The CDR3 bases are TGTGCCAGCAGTGAAGCGGACAGGATTTCTCAGCCCCAGCATTTT. Encoded protein: CASSEADRISQPQHF. J is TRBJ1-5 and V is TRBV6-1, with 7 bases fitting TRBD1. After removal of 0 bases from V and 6 bases from J, the junction contained 5 bases not matched to a gene. The CDR3 consists of 15 residues. Germline assignment: CDR1 MNHNS and CDR2 SASEGT.

This rearrangement joins TRBV30 to TRBJ1-1; a weak D match, TRBD1 (6 bases). Per germline, CDR1 GTSNPN and CDR2 SVGIG (reference sequence). V lost 2 bases and J lost 1, with 17 bases in between. The CDR3 length is 16 residues. The CDR3 DNA sequence: TGTGCCTGGAGTTATATTCCGGGACACACGAACACTGAAGCTTTCTTT. Encoded protein: CAWSYIPGHTNTEAFF. The full variable domain, rest sourced from reference TRBV30 and TRBJ1-1, is SQTIHQWPATLVQPVGSPLSLECTVEGTSNPNLYWYRQAAGRGLQLLFYSVGIGQISSEVPQNLSASRPQDRQFILSSKKLLLSDSGFYLCAWSYIPGHTNTEAFFGQGTRLTVV.

The rearrangement uses TRBV19 and TRBJ2-1, with TRBD2 identical over 7 bases. Germline values: CDR1 LNHDA, CDR2 SQIVND (reference sequence). The CDR3 covers 13 residues. J gave up 7 bases and V 11 bases, and 11 bases lay outside the gene matches. The CDR3, as DNA: TGTGCCTGCCGGAGCGGGAATTCAAATGAGCAGTTCTTC. It yields the protein CACRSGNSNEQFF.

This clone was detected a few times. The genes are TRBV6-1 and TRBJ2-1; 10 bases map to TRBD2. CDR1 is MNHNS, CDR2 SASEGT, per germline. V trimming: 2 bases; J trimming: 2 bases; junction bases outside the gene matches: 6. This CDR3 has 17 residues. The CDR3 nucleotides are TGTGCCAGCAGTGAATTTGTTGGGACTAGCGCCTACAATGAGCAGTTCTTC. Amino acids: CASSEFVGTSAYNEQFF.

The gene calls are TRBV6-5 and TRBJ1-1; weak D call: TRBD1 (6 bases). V was trimmed by 7 bases and J by 1 base, leaving 13 bases between them. The CDR3 contains 14 residues. Germline assignment: CDR1 MNHEY and CDR2 SVGAGI. CDR3 residues: CASKLQGPNTEAFF. The CDR3 bases are TGTGCCAGCAAACTACAGGGCCCGAACACTGAAGCTTTCTTT.

The chain couples TRBV6-1 to TRBJ1-5; D is possibly TRBD1 (6 bases). V dropped 3 bases and J dropped 4 bases, with 10 bases sitting between them. In germline, CDR1 is MNHNS, CDR2 SASEGT. The CDR3 totals 14 residues. The CDR3 coding sequence is TGTGCCAGCAGTGAGGGGGCGATAAATCAGCCCCAGCATTTT. Its protein is CASSEGAINQPQHF.

There are a few counts of this clone. V gene TRBV18 combines with J gene TRBJ1-6; TRBD1 agrees at 8 bases. The CDR3 runs 16 residues. J lost 8 bases, V lost 4 bases, and 10 bases had no gene match. In germline, CDR1 is KGHSH, CDR2 LQKENI. The CDR3: CASSLPGQASHSPLHF. The CDR3 DNA is TGTGCCAGCTCACTGCCGGGACAGGCAAGTCATTCACCCCTCCACTTT.

The chain is built from TRBV21-1 and TRBJ2-3; whether TRBD1, the table's D call, matches the DNA was not checked. TRBV21-1 corresponds to a pseudogene. The CDR3 runs to 16 residues. DNA for the CDR3: TGTGCCAGCAGGAGGGACAGGGGGTGTCGCACAGATACGCAGTATTTT. Encoded protein: CASRRDRGCRTDTQYF.

This rearrangement joins TRBV6-5 to TRBJ2-2, with 7 positions matching TRBD1. Germline V gene lookup returns CDR1 MNHEY and CDR2 SVGAGI. This CDR3 contains 15 residues. The ends lost 5 bases at V and 5 bases at J; junction bases unmatched: 8. The CDR3: CASSLQGTGTGELFF. Written as DNA, the CDR3 is TGTGCCAGCAGTCTACAGGGGACGGGGACCGGGGAGCTGTTTTTT.

The chain joins TRBV14 to TRBJ1-4; D is unresolved. The ends were cut back, 0 bases at V and 8 bases at J, with 7 bases in the middle. The CDR3 consists of 13 residues. The germline V gene encodes CDR1 SGHDN and CDR2 FVKESK. The CDR3 region is CASSQDSAEKLFF. In nucleotides, the CDR3 is TGTGCCAGCAGCCAAGATTCTGCGGAAAAACTGTTTTTT.

This clone appeared a single time. The V call is TRBV20-1, the J call TRBJ2-7; no firm D call. The ends were cut back, 1 base at V and 6 bases at J, with 7 bases in the middle. This CDR3 contains 11 residues. Germline V gives CDR1 DFQATT, CDR2 SNEGSKA (reference sequence). The CDR3 loop reads CSARAPGEQYF. The DNA for the CDR3 is TGCAGTGCTAGAGCTCCAGGCGAGCAGTACTTC.

This chain links TRBV15 with TRBJ1-3, with D hard to call. Germline loops: CDR1 LNHNV, CDR2 YYDKDF (reference sequence). CDR3 length equals 16 residues. Trimming pared 0 bases from V and 4 bases from J, leaving 13 bases between. The CDR3 region has the DNA TGTGCCACCAGCAGAGAATCGTCGGTGATCGGAAACACCATATATTTT. Its translation is CATSRESSVIGNTIYF.

This chain joins TRBV5-1 and TRBJ1-2; D ambiguous. Germline CDR1 reads SGHRS; CDR2 reads YFSETQ. The CDR3 is 14 residues long. Trimming took off 0 bases at V and 8 bases at J, with 14 bases between the two ends. DNA for the CDR3: TGCGCCAGCAGCTTGGGTGACGGGATAATCGGCTACACCTTC. Protein product: CASSLGDGIIGYTF.

On this clone: This sample includes further DNA sequences coding for the same CDR3. This chain links TRBV9 with TRBJ1-1; D gene unclear. CDR1 and CDR2 (germline): SGDLS, YYNGEE. The CDR3 has 13 amino acids. V gave up 1 base and J gave up 1 base, with 5 bases separating them. The CDR3 bases are TGTGCCAGCAGCGTAACGGGGAACACTGAAGCTTTCTTT. Its protein product is CASSVTGNTEAFF.

This sequence joins TRBV5-1 and TRBJ2-7, with D possibly matching TRBD2 (6 bases). The V end was cut by 1 base, the J end by 0 bases, with 11 bases between. CDR3 length: 15 amino acids. Germline lookup yields CDR1 SGHRS and CDR2 YFSETQ. The DNA for the CDR3 is TGCGCCAGCAGCTTGCGAGCGGGCAGCTCCTACGAGCAGTACTTC. The encoded protein is CASSLRAGSSYEQYF.